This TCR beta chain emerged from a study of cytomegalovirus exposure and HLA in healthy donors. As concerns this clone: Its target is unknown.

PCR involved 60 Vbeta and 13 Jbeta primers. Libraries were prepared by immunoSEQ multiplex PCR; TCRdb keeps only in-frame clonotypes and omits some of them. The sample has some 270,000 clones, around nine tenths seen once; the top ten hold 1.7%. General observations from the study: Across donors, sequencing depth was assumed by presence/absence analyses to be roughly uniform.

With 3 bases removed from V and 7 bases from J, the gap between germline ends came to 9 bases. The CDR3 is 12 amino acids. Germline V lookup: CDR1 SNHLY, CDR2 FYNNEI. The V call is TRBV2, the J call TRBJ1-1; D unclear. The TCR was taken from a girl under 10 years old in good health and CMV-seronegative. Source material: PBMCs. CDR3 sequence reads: CASSDRVSEAFF. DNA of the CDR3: TGTGCCAGCAGTGATCGGGTTAGTGAAGCTTTCTTT.